These 31 T cell receptor beta chains came from one sample sequenced in a study of T cells in Graves' hyperthyroidism and ophthalmopathy (dated by TCRdb to the late 2010s). Library creation used multiplex PCR. Instrument on record: Illumina HiSeq 2000. TCR beta CDR3 regions were amplified from RNA transcripts. The first round of RT-PCR for the TCR CDR3 was performed with the HTBI primer set and the Qiagen OneStep RT-PCR kit. TCRdb reanalyzed the raw reads on its own, using fastp at Q25 for trimming and MiXCR for clone calling, and kept in-frame beta chains. A single entry per CDR3 protein holds the most common genes and DNA from its merged rows. This sample comprises about 420,000 distinct CDR3 sequences, around 16% of them detected only once. Together, the top ten hold around 7.3% of the sample. What was sequenced was blood. The origin of the receptors is a woman aged 18-35 years with Graves' hyperthyroidism.

Turning to this clonotype: The junction departs from the called germline gene at one end, perhaps through a read error. The rearrangement joins TRBV11-2 to TRBJ1-2; a possible D gene is TRBD1 (5 bases). There are 14 residues in the CDR3. The germline V gene encodes CDR1 SGHAT and CDR2 FQNNGV. Here the CDR3 DNA reads TGTGCCAGCAGCTTAGGAGACGGGACCTATAGCTACACCTTC. Protein sequence: CASSLGDGTYSYTF.

The genes are TRBV6-1 and TRBJ2-5; D is perhaps TRBD1 (5 bases). The germline CDR1 and CDR2 sequences are MNHNS and SASEGT. This CDR3 contains 15 residues. Between the trimmed V and J ends, which lost 7 bases and 1 base, there was a span of 16 bases. The CDR3 DNA reads as TGTGCCAGCACCCCCTTAGGGGCAGTCCAAGAGACCCAGTACTTC. Translated: CASTPLGAVQETQYF.

This chain links TRBV6-1 with TRBJ1-5; D is ambiguous. Trimming removed 6 bases at V and 7 bases at J, with 16 bases between. The CDR3 runs to 14 residues. Germline lookup yields CDR1 MNHNS and CDR2 SASEGT. CDR3 in DNA: TGTGCCAGCAGCCCTGACCGAACGCGACAGCCCCAGCATTTT. It yields the protein CASSPDRTRQPQHF.

This clonotype was counted only a few times. The chain links TRBV25-1 to TRBJ2-1; no clear D gene. The germline CDR1 and CDR2 sequences are MGHDK and SYGVNS. V lost 3 bases, J lost 7 bases, and 7 bases lay in between. The CDR3 totals 12 residues. CDR3 loop: CASSEWGNEQFF. The CDR3 DNA sequence: TGTGCCAGCAGTGAGTGGGGAAATGAGCAGTTCTTC.

The J gene is TRBJ1-2, the V gene TRBV7-2, with D hard to call. The CDR3 contains 15 residues. The V end lost 5 bases, the J end lost 5 bases, and 18 bases lay between the germline ends. From germline, CDR1 is SGHTA and CDR2 FQGNSA. The CDR3 sequence is CASSPGRGVEYGYTF. The CDR3 DNA is TGTGCCAGCAGCCCGGGCCGTGGGGTAGAGTATGGCTACACCTTC. The variable domain in full, completed from reference TRBV7-2 and TRBJ1-2, reads GAGVSQSPSNKVTEKGKDVELRCDPISGHTALYWYRQSLGQGLEFLIYFQGNSAPDKSGLPSDRFSAERTGGSVSTLTIQRTQQEDSAVYLCASSPGRGVEYGYTFGSGTRLTVV.

V usage is TRBV2 and J usage is TRBJ2-1; possibly TRBD2 for D (6 bases). Germline CDR1 and CDR2: SNHLY and FYNNEI. Trimming pared 0 bases from V and 5 bases from J, leaving 17 bases between. This CDR3 spans 17 amino acids. The CDR3 DNA is TGTGCCAGCAGTGAAGCGCGGGGAGGAGAGGGGAACAATGAGCAGTTCTTC. Translation gives CASSEARGGEGNNEQFF.

This clonotype was counted many times. This chain connects TRBV12-3 or TRBV12-4 to TRBJ2-7; D is perhaps TRBD2 (5 bases). This CDR3 spans 13 amino acids. Between the trimmed V and J ends, which lost 3 bases and 3 bases, there was a span of 9 bases. CDR3 sequence reads: CASSLRADYEQYF. CDR3 coding DNA: TGTGCCAGCAGTTTGAGGGCCGACTACGAGCAGTACTTC.

As concerns this clonotype: Possible read error: a much larger clone is one base away. This chain connects TRBV9 to TRBJ2-1; D is possibly TRBD2 (5 bases). CDR1 is SGDLS, CDR2 YYNGEE, per germline. This CDR3 is built from 16 residues. Trimming took off 4 bases at V and 1 base at J, with 15 bases between the two ends. CDR3 in DNA: TGTGCCAGCAGCAGCAGACTACACCCATCCTACAATGAGCAGTTCTTC. Translation: CASSSRLHPSYNEQFF.

The chain joins TRBV11-3 to TRBJ2-1; 9 positions match TRBD1. The CDR3 runs to 15 residues. Trimming took 5 bases from V and 6 from J; bases not matched to a gene: 8. Germline V lookup: CDR1 SGHNT, CDR2 YENEEA. This CDR3 reads CASSLGTGRINEQFF. Here the CDR3 DNA reads TGTGCCAGCAGCCTCGGGACAGGGAGGATCAATGAGCAGTTCTTC.

At least ten counts were recorded for this clonotype. The chain employs TRBV3-1 and TRBJ1-4; D is perhaps TRBD1 (6 bases). CDR3 length equals 15 residues. Looked up from germline, CDR1 is LGHDT and CDR2 is YNNKEL (reference sequence). The V end lost 0 bases, the J end lost 8 bases, and 13 bases lay between the germline ends. In DNA form, the CDR3 reads TGTGCCAGCAGCCAAGAAGGGGGGCAGTGGGAAAAACTGTTTTTT. Amino acids: CASSQEGGQWEKLFF.

Many counts were recorded for this clonotype. The chain carries TRBV11-2 and TRBJ2-2; tentatively, D is TRBD2 (5 bases). The CDR3 is made up of 15 amino acids. V lost 1 base and J 2 bases, leaving 8 bases between the germline ends. Germline V gives CDR1 SGHAT, CDR2 FQNNGV. The CDR3 here is CASSLGLANTGELFF. Here the CDR3 DNA reads TGTGCCAGCAGCTTAGGGCTAGCCAACACCGGGGAGCTGTTTTTT.

At least ten counts were recorded for this clonotype. This chain links TRBV6-5 with TRBJ1-5, with D perhaps TRBD1 (6 bases). V lost 0 bases, J lost 9 bases, and 15 bases lay in between. The V gene's germline CDR1 is MNHEY and CDR2 SVGAGI. The CDR3 length is 15 residues. CDR3 sequence: CASSYSGTDSRPQHF. CDR3 coding DNA: TGTGCCAGCAGTTACTCCGGGACGGACAGCAGGCCCCAGCATTTT.

The J gene is TRBJ2-3, the V gene TRBV3-1; maybe TRBD2 (5 bases). Trimming cost V 5 bases and J 8 bases, with 14 bases left between them. Germline V CDR1 and CDR2: LGHDT, YNNKEL (reference sequence). This CDR3 comprises 13 residues. The CDR3 here is CASSTTQRGTQYF. The CDR3, as DNA: TGTGCCAGCAGCACCACCCAACGGGGTACGCAGTATTTT.

This clonotype appeared many times. The V gene is TRBV11-1, the J gene TRBJ1-1; no definite D call. V lost 5 bases, J lost 6 bases, and 10 bases lay in between. This CDR3 is built from 12 residues. Looked up from germline, CDR1 is SGHAT and CDR2 is FQDESV (reference sequence). CDR3 bases: TGTGCCAGCAGCCACGAGAGGCCTGAAGCTTTCTTT. Protein sequence: CASSHERPEAFF.

This clonotype occurred many times. In DNA, the CDR3 is TGTGCCAGCATCCTTACAGTAACAACTAATGAAAAACTGTTTTTT. Protein: CASILTVTTNEKLFF. V usage is TRBV2 and J usage is TRBJ1-4; D is unclear. Trimming removed 7 bases at V and 0 bases at J, with 12 bases between. From germline, CDR1 is SNHLY and CDR2 FYNNEI. This CDR3 spans 15 amino acids.

This clonotype was found many times. One end of the junction varies from germline; a read error may be responsible. The chain recombines TRBV18 with TRBJ2-5, with D perhaps TRBD1 (6 bases). This CDR3 is built from 14 residues. Germline V gene data show CDR1 as KGHSH and CDR2 as LQKENI. CDR3 coding DNA: TGTACCAGCTCGCCCAACAGGGCGGGAGAGACCCAGTACTTC. Amino acids: CTSSPNRAGETQYF. Variable domain in full (rest from reference TRBV18 and TRBJ2-5): NAGVMQNPRHLVRRRGQEARLRCSPMKGHSHVYWYRQLPEEGLKFMVYLQKENIIDESGMPKERFSAEFPKEGPSILRIQQVVRGDSAAYFCTSSPNRAGETQYFGPGTRLLVL.

This clonotype was detected many times. This chain links TRBV29-1 with TRBJ2-3; 7 bases map to TRBD1. There are 12 residues in the CDR3. V was pared by 6 bases and J by 6 bases, with 6 bases of the junction left unmatched. Germline V CDR1 and CDR2: SQVTM, ANQGSEA. CDR3 residues: CSVTGVQDTQYF. The CDR3 DNA is TGCAGCGTAACAGGGGTCCAGGATACGCAGTATTTT.

The genes are TRBV30 and TRBJ1-4; a weak D match, TRBD1 (6 bases). Germline-derived CDR1 and CDR2 are GTSNPN and SVGIG (reference sequence). The V and J ends lost 6 bases and 0 bases respectively, with 17 bases between them. CDR3 length: 16 residues. The CDR3 DNA reads TGTGCCTGCAATACAGGGATCGTTGCAACTAATGAAAAACTGTTTTTT. Translated: CACNTGIVATNEKLFF.

This clonotype was seen at least ten times. The chain recombines TRBV20-1 with TRBJ1-2; D gene unclear. CDR3 size: 11 residues. V was pared by 4 bases and J by 2 bases, with 5 bases between. Germline-derived CDR1 and CDR2 are DFQATT and SNEGSKA (reference sequence). The CDR3 spells CSATINYGYTF. CDR3 sequence (DNA): TGCAGTGCTACTATAAACTATGGCTACACCTTC.

The chain has TRBV5-5 and TRBJ2-5; D gene unclear. V shed 4 bases and J shed 5 bases, with 12 bases lying between them. CDR3 size: 13 residues. Germline CDR1 reads SGHKS; CDR2 reads YYEKEE (reference sequence). The CDR3 here is CASSLGISETQYF. CDR3 DNA: TGTGCCAGCAGCCTAGGGATTTCGGAGACCCAGTACTTC.

In its sample, this clonotype was seen many times. CDR3 nucleotides: TGTGCCAGCAGCTCCGGCGTGGGGGGGGACACTGAAGCTTTCTTT. Translation gives CASSSGVGGDTEAFF. This chain joins TRBV11-2 and TRBJ1-1, with D perhaps matching TRBD1 (5 bases). From germline, CDR1 is SGHAT and CDR2 FQNNGV. Trimming pared 4 bases from V and 3 bases from J, leaving 15 bases between. This CDR3 spans 15 amino acids.

This clonotype came up a few times. This chain uses TRBV5-1 with TRBJ1-4, with D possibly TRBD1 on 5 matching bases. Per germline, CDR1 SGHRS and CDR2 YFSETQ. The CDR3 runs 14 residues. The ends were cut back, 7 bases at V and 8 bases at J, with 18 bases in the middle. The CDR3 sequence: CASSQGSLGEKLFF. In DNA form, the CDR3 reads TGCGCCAGCTCCCAGGGTTCTTTGGGCGAAAAACTGTTTTTT. The full variable domain, its missing parts supplied by reference TRBV5-1 and TRBJ1-4, is KAGVTQTPRYLIKTRGQQVTLSCSPISGHRSVSWYQQTPGQGLQFLFEYFSETQRNKGNFPGRFSGRQFSNSRSEMNVSTLELGDSALYLCASSQGSLGEKLFFGSGTQLSVL.

At least ten counts were recorded for this clonotype. This chain joins TRBV3-1 and TRBJ2-7; 9 bases map to TRBD1. The J segment lost 6 bases and the V segment lost 4 bases, leaving 10 bases of the junction unmatched. Germline V gene sequence: CDR1 LGHDT, CDR2 YNNKEL (reference sequence). The CDR3 length is 15 residues. The CDR3 loop reads CASSRPGQGMTEQYF. CDR3 sequence (DNA): TGTGCCAGCAGCCGGCCGGGACAGGGAATGACCGAGCAGTACTTC.

This clonotype was recorded at least ten times. The genes are TRBV19 and TRBJ1-2; D perhaps matches TRBD1 (5 bases). V gave up 3 bases and J gave up 0 bases, with 17 bases separating them. Germline V gives CDR1 LNHDA, CDR2 SQIVND (reference sequence). The CDR3 length is 17 residues. CDR3 DNA sequence: TGTGCCAGTAGTATCCTACTGACAGCGTCTTCTAACTATGGCTACACCTTC. It is translated as CASSILLTASSNYGYTF.

This clonotype was counted ten times or more. The genes are TRBV28 and TRBJ1-3, with 7 bases that match TRBD1. CDR1 is MDHEN and CDR2 is SYDVKM in the germline V gene. V lost 4 bases, J lost 0 bases, and 3 bases stayed unmatched. The CDR3 runs 15 residues. CDR3 DNA: TGTGCCAGCAGTTCGGGACAGATCTCTGGAAACACCATATATTTT. Translating gives CASSSGQISGNTIYF.

This rearrangement joins TRBV11-2 to TRBJ2-1; TRBD2 is a possible D gene (5 bases). This CDR3 region has 15 residues. Trimming removed 5 bases at V and 9 bases at J, with 20 bases between. The V gene's germline CDR1 is SGHAT and CDR2 FQNNGV. DNA for the CDR3: TGTGCCAGCAGCCTCCTAGCCGGATTACAAGGTGAGCAGTTCTTC. Residues: CASSLLAGLQGEQFF.

This clonotype turned up a few times. The chain couples TRBV6-2 or TRBV6-3 to TRBJ2-2; D may match TRBD1 or TRBD2 (5 bases each). V lost 6 bases to trimming and J lost 7 bases, with 15 bases between them. Germline-derived CDR1 and CDR2 are MNHEY and SVGEGT. The CDR3 loop spans 14 amino acids. The DNA for the CDR3 is TGTGCCAGCAGGGGGACCTTGTACATCGGGGAGCTGTTTTTT. Encoded protein: CASRGTLYIGELFF.

The gene calls are TRBV6-2 or TRBV6-3 and TRBJ2-3, with 7 bases lining up with TRBD2. V shed 6 bases and J 2 bases; nucleotides not matched to a gene: 11. This CDR3 is 16 amino acids long. Germline assignment: CDR1 MNHEY and CDR2 SVGEGT. CDR3 protein: CASSAAGLAVTDTQYF. The CDR3, as DNA: TGTGCCAGCAGCGCAGCTGGGCTAGCGGTCACAGATACGCAGTATTTT.

The sample holds a few counts of this clonotype. This chain connects TRBV29-1 to TRBJ2-2; 7 bases match TRBD1. The CDR3 contains 15 residues. Trimming removed 4 bases from V and 0 bases from J; junction bases left unmatched: 5. CDR1 is SQVTM, CDR2 ANQGSEA, per germline. CDR3 protein: CSVGRQGSNTGELFF. Here the CDR3 DNA reads TGCAGCGTTGGACGACAGGGTTCGAACACCGGGGAGCTGTTTTTT.

This clonotype was recorded at least ten times. The chain joins TRBV7-9 to TRBJ2-4, with D possibly called TRBD1 or TRBD2 (5 bases each). Trimming left V 7 bases short and J 8 bases short, with 12 bases between. Germline loops: CDR1 SEHNR, CDR2 FQNEAQ (reference sequence). The CDR3 has 12 amino acids. The CDR3 bases are TGTGCCAGCACCCGAGGGGCTGACATTCAGTACTTC. This gives the protein CASTRGADIQYF.

In this sample, this clonotype turned up many times. The V and J genes are TRBV12-5 and TRBJ2-1; D tentatively reads TRBD1 or TRBD2 (5 bases each). Trimming pared 7 bases from V and 5 bases from J, leaving 12 bases between. Germline CDR1 and CDR2: LGHNT and FRNRAP. The CDR3 runs 13 residues. The CDR3 coding sequence is TGTGCTAGTGCCCTCGGGACGGACAATGAGCAGTTCTTC. Amino acids: CASALGTDNEQFF. Full variable domain (rest looked up from reference TRBV12-5 and TRBJ2-1): DARVTQTPRHKVTEMGQEVTMRCQPILGHNTVFWYRQTMMQGLELLAYFRNRAPLDDSGMPKDRFSAEMPDATLATLKIQPSEPRDSAVYFCASALGTDNEQFFGPGTRLTVL.